Detailed here is one T cell receptor (beta chain). Its specificity is not known. Germline V gene lookup returns CDR1 SGDLS and CDR2 YYNGEE. V shed 0 bases and J 6 bases; nucleotides not matched to a gene: 9. The CDR3 sequence is 16 residues long. The sample originates from a study of graft-versus-host responses after intestinal transplantation. For the study at large: Tacrolimus plus steroids were given to all recipients for about 3 years, preceded by anti-thymocyte globulin induction. Notes on the study in general: Individuals who had graft-donor T cell macrochimerism had allografts that showed high graft-versus-host to host-versus-graft clonal ratios. GvH clones turned up in recipient marrow; some had shown up first in ileum or blood.

Using immunoSEQ multiplex PCR, the repertoire was profiled, and TCRdb retains in-frame clones only, with some absent. The sample yields about 54,000 clones, about 89% seen once. V gene TRBV9 combines with J gene TRBJ2-1; 7 bases map to TRBD2. The sequenced sample was PBMCs, obtained approximately 660 days after intestinal transplant. The sequence came from a human patient who received an intestinal transplant, so some T cells may come from the graft donor. The CDR3 sequence is CASSVGLTSGGNEQFF. The CDR3 bases are TGTGCCAGCAGCGTAGGCCTCACTTCGGGGGGCAATGAGCAGTTCTTC.